This T cell receptor (beta chain) was observed in a study of read filtering for tumor transcriptome and immune sequencing. Study overall: Among patients, 17 to 20 were male and some 15 female, aged about 45 to 85 (mean around 61). Transcriptome libraries were built from DNase-treated RNA. TCR-mapped reads were about 4 to 11 million with IR-seq versus about 75 to 1,400 with RNA-seq.

Molecular barcoded adaptors covering alpha/delta and beta/gamma chains were used on approximately 440 ng RNA. TCRdb called the reads again in MiXCR, with one record for every CDR3 protein. This table holds 100,000 to 150,000 distinct CDR3 sequences, approximately 13% found once. This clonotype was found many times. The CDR3 totals 15 residues. The trim removed 7 bases at V and 3 bases at J, leaving 6 bases unmatched. CDR1 SGHTA and CDR2 FQGNSA come from the germline V gene. This sequence joins TRBV7-2 and TRBJ2-2; 9 bases are shared with TRBD2. The sequence derives from a donor at least 40 years old with multiple myeloma. Sample: a population of CD138-negative cells sorted from bone marrow. The CDR3 reads CASNRREGYTGELFF. CDR3 coding DNA: TGTGCCAGCAATCGGCGGGAGGGATACACCGGGGAGCTGTTTTTT.